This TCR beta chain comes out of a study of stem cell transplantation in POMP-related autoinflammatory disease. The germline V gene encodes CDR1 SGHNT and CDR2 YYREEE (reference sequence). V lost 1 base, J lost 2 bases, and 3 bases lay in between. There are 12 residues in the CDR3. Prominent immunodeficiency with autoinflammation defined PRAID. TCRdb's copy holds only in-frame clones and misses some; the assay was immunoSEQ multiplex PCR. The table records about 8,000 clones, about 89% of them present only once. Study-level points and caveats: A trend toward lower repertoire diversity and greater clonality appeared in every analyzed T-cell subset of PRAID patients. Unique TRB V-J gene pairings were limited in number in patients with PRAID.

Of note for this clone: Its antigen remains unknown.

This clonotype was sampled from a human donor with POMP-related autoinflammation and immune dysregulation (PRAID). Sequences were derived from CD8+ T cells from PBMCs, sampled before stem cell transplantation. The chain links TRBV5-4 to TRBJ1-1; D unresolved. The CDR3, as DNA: TGTGCCAGCAGCTTGTCTAACACTGAAGCTTTCTTT. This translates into CASSLSNTEAFF.